This TCR beta chain was identified during a study of blood T cell repertoires in COVID-19 (dated by TCRdb to the early 2020s). Concerning the study at large: The collaborator samples originated in the United States, Italy and Spain and spanned the acute and convalescent phases of COVID-19. The material from the prospective study consisted of cDNA or gDNA derived from T cells, B-cell-depleted T cells, or PBMCs. Deeply sampled blood TCRbeta repertoires from subjects exposed to, actively infected with, or recovered from COVID-19 were included in the dataset. The repertoires were made available in a free public database intended to serve as a resource for research on the immune response to SARS-CoV-2. Samples were obtained from the ongoing ImmuneRACE study (first 160 participants) and from roughly 1,300 subjects provided by 6 global collaborators. The sample metadata nearly always contained a de-identified subject ID, COVID-19 status, age in years and sex. HLA class I and class II types, where available, came from metadata supplied by the sample provider rather than from assay-based typing.

V lost 4 bases and J lost 9 bases, and the count of bases not matched to a germline gene is 4. The CDR3 runs 12 residues from the cysteine to the phenylalanine. Only the CDR3 part of the read is kept: 36 bases, read in frame from the first base. The CDR1 and CDR2 encoded by the germline V gene are SGHRS and YFSETQ. The collaborating institutions used their own protocols to collect whole blood in K2EDTA tubes. For TCRbeta analysis, collaborators shipped samples in one of three forms: frozen whole blood, isolated PBMCs, or DNA extracted from either of those sample types. On this clone itself: Its target antigen remains unknown. Base-call qualities are not available, and no considerably larger clone is one nucleotide away.

Study-wide findings and limitations: The amount of clinical and demographic metadata varied by source and participant and was provided uncurated.

TCRbeta CDR3 regions were amplified from genomic DNA using the immunoSEQ Assay, a bias-controlled multiplex PCR. In the source study's methods: Nucleated cell counts per sample were estimated from amplification of reference gene primers within the assay. Sequence reads were collapsed and filtered to measure the absolute abundance of every unique TCRbeta CDR3 rearrangement. For each sample, productive Simpson clonality was calculated as the square root of Simpson's diversity index across productive rearrangements. TCRdb stores this immuneACCESS table with in-frame sequences only. Part of the clones is absent; in the studies checked, under half of the shortfall reflects unresolved V genes, and no reason is known for the rest. Clone size and the V and J calls come from that table; the DNA yielded D and trimming. The sample records 15,000 to 20,000 clones, roughly nine tenths of which are singletons. The ten largest clonotypes hold approximately 5.2% of the sample.

The V and J genes are TRBV5-1 and TRBJ2-1; 7 bases in between match TRBD1. The sequenced material came from peripheral blood. The origin of this receptor is a human donor in a cohort sampled during active COVID-19. The bases are TGCGCCAGCAGCACACAGGGGCCTGAGCAGTTCTTC. Translated, it reads CASSTQGPEQFF.